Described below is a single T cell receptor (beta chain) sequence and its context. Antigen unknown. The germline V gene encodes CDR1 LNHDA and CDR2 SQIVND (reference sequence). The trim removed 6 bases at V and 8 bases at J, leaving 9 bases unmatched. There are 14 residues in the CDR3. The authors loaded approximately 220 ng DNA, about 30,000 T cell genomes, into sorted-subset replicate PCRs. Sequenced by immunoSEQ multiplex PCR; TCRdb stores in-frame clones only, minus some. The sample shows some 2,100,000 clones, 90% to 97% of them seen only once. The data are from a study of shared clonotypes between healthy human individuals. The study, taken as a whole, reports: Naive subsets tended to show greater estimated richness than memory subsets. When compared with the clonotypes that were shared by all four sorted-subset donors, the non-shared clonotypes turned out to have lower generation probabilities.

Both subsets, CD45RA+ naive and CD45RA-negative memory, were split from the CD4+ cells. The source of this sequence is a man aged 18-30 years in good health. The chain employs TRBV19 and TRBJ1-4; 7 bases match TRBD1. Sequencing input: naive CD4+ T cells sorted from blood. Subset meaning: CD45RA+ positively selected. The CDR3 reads CASSLEGAHEKLFF. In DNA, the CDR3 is TGTGCCAGTAGCTTGGAGGGGGCGCACGAAAAACTGTTTTTT.